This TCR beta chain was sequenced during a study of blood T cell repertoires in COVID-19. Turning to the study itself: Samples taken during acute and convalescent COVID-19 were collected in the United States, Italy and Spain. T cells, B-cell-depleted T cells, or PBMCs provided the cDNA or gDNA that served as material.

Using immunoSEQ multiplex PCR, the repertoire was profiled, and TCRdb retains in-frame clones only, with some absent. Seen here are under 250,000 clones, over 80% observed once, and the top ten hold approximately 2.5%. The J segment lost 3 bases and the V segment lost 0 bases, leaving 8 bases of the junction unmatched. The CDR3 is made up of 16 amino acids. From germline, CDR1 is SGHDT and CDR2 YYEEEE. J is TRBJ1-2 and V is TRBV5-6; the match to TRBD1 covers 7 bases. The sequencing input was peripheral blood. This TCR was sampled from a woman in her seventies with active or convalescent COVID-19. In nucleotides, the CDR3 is TGTGCCAGCAGCTTGGTGGCACAGGGGAAGCACTATGGCTACACCTTC. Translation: CASSLVAQGKHYGYTF.